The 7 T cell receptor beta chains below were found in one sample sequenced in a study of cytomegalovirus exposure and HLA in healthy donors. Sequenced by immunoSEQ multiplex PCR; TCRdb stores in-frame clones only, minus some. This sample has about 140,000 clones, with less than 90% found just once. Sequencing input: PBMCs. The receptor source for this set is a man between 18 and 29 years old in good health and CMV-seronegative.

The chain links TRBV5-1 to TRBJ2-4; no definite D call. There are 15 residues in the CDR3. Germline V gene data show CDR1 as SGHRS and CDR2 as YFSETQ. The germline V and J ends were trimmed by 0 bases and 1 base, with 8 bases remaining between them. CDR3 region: CASSLVAGAKNIQYF. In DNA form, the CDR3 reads TGCGCCAGCAGCTTGGTGGCAGGCGCCAAAAACATTCAGTACTTC.

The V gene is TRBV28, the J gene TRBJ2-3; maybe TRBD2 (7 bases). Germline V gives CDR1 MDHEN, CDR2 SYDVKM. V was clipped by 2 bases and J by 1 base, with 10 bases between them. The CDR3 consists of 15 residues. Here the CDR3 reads CASSLGGAGTDTQYF. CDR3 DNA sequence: TGTGCCAGCAGTTTAGGGGGGGCAGGCACAGATACGCAGTATTTT.

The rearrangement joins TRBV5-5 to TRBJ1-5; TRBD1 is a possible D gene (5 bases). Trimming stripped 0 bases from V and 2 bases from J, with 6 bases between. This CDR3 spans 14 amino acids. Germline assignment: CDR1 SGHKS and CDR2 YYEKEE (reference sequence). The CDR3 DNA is TGTGCCAGCAGCTTGGAAGGGGGCAATCAGCCCCAGCATTTT. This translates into CASSLEGGNQPQHF.

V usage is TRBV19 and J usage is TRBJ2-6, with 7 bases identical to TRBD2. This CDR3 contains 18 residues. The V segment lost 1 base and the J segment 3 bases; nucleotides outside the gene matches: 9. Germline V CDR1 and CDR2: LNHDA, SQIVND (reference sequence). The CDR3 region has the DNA TGTGCCAGTAGTATAGTTGGTCCCTGGGGGGGTGGGGCCAACGTCCTGACTTTC. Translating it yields CASSIVGPWGGGANVLTF.

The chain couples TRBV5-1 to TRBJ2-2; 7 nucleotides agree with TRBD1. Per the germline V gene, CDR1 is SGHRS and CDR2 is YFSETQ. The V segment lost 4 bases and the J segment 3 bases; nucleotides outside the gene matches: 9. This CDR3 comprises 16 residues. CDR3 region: CASSPSAQGHTGELFF. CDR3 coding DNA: TGCGCCAGCAGCCCTTCCGCACAGGGGCACACCGGGGAGCTGTTTTTT.

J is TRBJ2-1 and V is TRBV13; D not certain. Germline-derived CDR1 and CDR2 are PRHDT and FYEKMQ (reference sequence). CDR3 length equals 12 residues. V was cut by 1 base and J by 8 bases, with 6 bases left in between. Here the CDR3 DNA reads TGTGCCAGCAGCTTAGCTTCTGATGAGCAGTTCTTC. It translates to CASSLASDEQFF.

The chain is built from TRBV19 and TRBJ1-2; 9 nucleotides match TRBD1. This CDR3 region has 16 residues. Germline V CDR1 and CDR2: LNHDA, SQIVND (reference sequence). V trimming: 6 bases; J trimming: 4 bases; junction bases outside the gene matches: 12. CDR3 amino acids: CASRPSPGQGSYGYTF. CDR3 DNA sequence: TGTGCCAGTAGACCCTCTCCGGGACAGGGCTCCTATGGCTACACCTTC.